This TCR beta chain was sequenced for a study of vaccination effects on CD4 cells after COVID-19. Overall study: Post-vaccine specimens arrived a median 72 days past the second dose. Findings and caveats of the study: In vaccinees who were healthy, merely 1 out of 255 vaccine-induced clones cross-reacted with common cold coronaviruses. Late post-vaccination samples showed marked contraction of infection- and vaccine-induced clones.

This clone occurred a few times. Its antigen remains unidentified. Using immunoSEQ multiplex PCR, the repertoire was profiled, and TCRdb retains in-frame clones only, with some absent. The sample lists around 25,000 clones, 60% to 80% seen once, with around 6% in the top ten. Trimming removed 4 bases at V and 2 bases at J, with 16 bases between. CDR1 is LNHDA and CDR2 is SQIVND in the germline V gene (reference sequence). CDR3 size: 16 residues. Ahead of sequencing, the ViraFEST assay grew antigen-specific CD4+ T cells using viral peptide pools. Cultured cells yielded isolated CD4+ T cells after more than nine days. All participants had two doses of either the BNT162b2 or mRNA-1273 vaccine.

Sequences were derived from CD4+ T cells from PBMCs cultured with SARS-CoV-2 spike peptides, sampled after COVID-19 vaccination. The sequence came from a human donor who received a COVID-19 vaccine. Some clones in this sample may be carry-over from other donors' samples. The chain combines TRBV19 with TRBJ2-3, with D possibly matching TRBD2 (6 bases). The CDR3 coding sequence is TGTGCCAGTAGTAGGGTGTTGGGGGGTCCCACAGATACGCAGTATTTT. Its protein product is CASSRVLGGPTDTQYF.